This T cell receptor beta chain was retrieved from a study of blood T cell repertoires in COVID-19. V lost 1 base to trimming and J lost 14 bases, with 10 bases between them. The CDR3 runs 11 residues. The germline V gene encodes CDR1 SGHDT and CDR2 YYEEEE. This clone has just one count. The repertoire was sequenced with immunoSEQ multiplex PCR; TCRdb's copy has only in-frame clones and lacks some. The sample has about 400,000 clones, 65% to 90% seen once. The chain has TRBV5-6 and TRBJ2-1; maybe TRBD1 (6 bases). The clonotype was recovered from a woman between 55 and 75 years old with COVID-19, enrolled during active disease. The sequenced material came from peripheral blood. CDR3 amino acids: CASSLLGTKFF. The CDR3 nucleotides read TGTGCCAGCAGCTTGTTAGGGACAAAGTTCTTC.